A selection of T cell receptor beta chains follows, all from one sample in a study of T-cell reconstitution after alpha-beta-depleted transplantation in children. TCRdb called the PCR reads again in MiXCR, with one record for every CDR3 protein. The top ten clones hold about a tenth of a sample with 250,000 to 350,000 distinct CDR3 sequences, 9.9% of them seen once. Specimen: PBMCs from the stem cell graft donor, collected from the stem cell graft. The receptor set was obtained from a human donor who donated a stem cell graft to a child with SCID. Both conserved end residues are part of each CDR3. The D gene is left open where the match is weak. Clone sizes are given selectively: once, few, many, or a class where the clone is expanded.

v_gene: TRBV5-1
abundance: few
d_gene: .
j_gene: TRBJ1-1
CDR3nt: TGCGCCAGCAGCTTGGAGGTTCAGGGGTTAACTGAAGCTTTCTTT
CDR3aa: CASSLEVQGLTEAFF

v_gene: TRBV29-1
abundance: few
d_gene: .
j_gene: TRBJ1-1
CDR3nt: TGCAGCGCCGAGTGGGAGAACACTGAAGCTTTCTTT
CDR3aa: CSAEWENTEAFF

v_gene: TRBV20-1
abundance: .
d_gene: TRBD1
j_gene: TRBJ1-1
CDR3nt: TGCAGTGCTGACAGGGTGGCCACTGAAGCTTTCTTT
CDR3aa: CSADRVATEAFF

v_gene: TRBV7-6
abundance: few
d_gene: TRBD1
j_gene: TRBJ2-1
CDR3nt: TGTGCCAGTACAAAGAGGGACAGGGGTATTGAGCAGTTCTTC
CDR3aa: CASTKRDRGIEQFF

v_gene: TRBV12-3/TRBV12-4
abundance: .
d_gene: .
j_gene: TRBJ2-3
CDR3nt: TGTGCCAGCAGTTTGATCGGCGGCCGGGATACGCAGTATTTT
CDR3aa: CASSLIGGRDTQYF

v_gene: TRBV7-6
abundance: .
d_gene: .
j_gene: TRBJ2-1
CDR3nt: TGTGCCAGCAGCTCCCTCCCTGCTGAGCAGTTCTTC
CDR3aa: CASSSLPAEQFF

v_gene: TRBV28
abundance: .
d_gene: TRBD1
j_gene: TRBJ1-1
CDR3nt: TGTGCCAGCATCAAAGACAGGGGACTGACTGAAGCTTTCTTT
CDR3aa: CASIKDRGLTEAFF

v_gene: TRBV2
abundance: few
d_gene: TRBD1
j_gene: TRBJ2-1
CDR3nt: TGTGCCAGCAGTTCCCGACAGGGACCCTCCTACAATGAGCAGTTCTTC
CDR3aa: CASSSRQGPSYNEQFF

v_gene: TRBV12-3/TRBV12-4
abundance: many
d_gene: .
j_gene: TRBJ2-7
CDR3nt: TGTGCCAGCAGTTCGGGGCTCGCGTTCGAGCAGTACTTC
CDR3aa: CASSSGLAFEQYF

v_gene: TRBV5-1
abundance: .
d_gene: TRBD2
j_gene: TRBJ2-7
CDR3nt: TGCGCCAGCAGCTTGGCTGCGGGGGGCCCCTACGAGCAGTACTTC
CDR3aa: CASSLAAGGPYEQYF

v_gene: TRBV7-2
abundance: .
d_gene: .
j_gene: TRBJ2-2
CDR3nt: TGTGCCAGCAGCGTCGACAGTGCTGGCGGGGAGCTGTTTTTT
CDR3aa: CASSVDSAGGELFF

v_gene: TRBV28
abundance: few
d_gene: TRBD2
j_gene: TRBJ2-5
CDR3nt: TGTGCCACCCGGACTAGCGGGACCCAAGAGACCCAGTACTTC
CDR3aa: CATRTSGTQETQYF

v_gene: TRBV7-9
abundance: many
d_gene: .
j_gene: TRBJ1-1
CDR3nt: TGTGCCAGCAGTCTCCCGGCGGGATCGTCGGCTTTCTTT
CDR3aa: CASSLPAGSSAFF

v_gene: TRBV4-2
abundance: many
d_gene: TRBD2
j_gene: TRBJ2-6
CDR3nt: TGTGCCAGCAGCCAAGAACTAGCGGGGGGTCCCTCTGGGGCCAACGTCCTGACTTTC
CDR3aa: CASSQELAGGPSGANVLTF

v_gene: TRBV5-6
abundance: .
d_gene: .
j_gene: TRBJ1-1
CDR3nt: TGTGCCAGCAGCTTGGGGTGGGGTGGTTTCGCTGAAGCTTTCTTT
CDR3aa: CASSLGWGGFAEAFF

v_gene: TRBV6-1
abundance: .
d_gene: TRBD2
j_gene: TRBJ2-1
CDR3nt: TGTGCCAGCAGTACCTCAAGCGGGGGGGGATCAAATGAGCAGTTCTTC
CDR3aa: CASSTSSGGGSNEQFF

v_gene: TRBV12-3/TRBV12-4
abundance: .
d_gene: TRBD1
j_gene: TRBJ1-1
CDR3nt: TGTGCCAGCAGTTGGGACAGGGTGAACACTGAAGCTTTCTTT
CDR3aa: CASSWDRVNTEAFF

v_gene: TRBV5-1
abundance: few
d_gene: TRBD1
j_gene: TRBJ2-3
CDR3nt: TGCGCCAGCAGCTTGAACAGGGGAGACACAGATACGCAGTATTTT
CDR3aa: CASSLNRGDTDTQYF

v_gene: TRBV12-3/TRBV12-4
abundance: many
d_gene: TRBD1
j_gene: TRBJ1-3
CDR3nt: TGTGCCAGCGGCGACAGGGAATCTGGAAACACCATATATTTT
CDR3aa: CASGDRESGNTIYF

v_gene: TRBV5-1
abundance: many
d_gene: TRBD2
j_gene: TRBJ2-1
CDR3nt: TGCGCCAGCAGGCCAACCGGGACTAGAAGGGACAATGAGCAGTTCTTC
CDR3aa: CASRPTGTRRDNEQFF

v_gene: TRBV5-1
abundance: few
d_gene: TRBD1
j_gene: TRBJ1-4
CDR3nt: TGCGCCAGCAGCTCGGACAGGCCTCCTAATGAAAAACTGTTTTTT
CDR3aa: CASSSDRPPNEKLFF

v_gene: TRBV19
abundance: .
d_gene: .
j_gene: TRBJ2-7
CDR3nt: TGTGCCAGTAGTATCCAGGGCGACGAGCAGTACTTC
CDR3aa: CASSIQGDEQYF

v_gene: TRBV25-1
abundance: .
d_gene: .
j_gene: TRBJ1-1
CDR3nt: TGTGCCAGCACACGAACCAGCGGCGACAGGTTGTTGTTCTTT
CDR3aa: CASTRTSGDRLLFF

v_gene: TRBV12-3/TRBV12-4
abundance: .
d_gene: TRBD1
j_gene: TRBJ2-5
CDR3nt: TGTGCCAGCAATAGGGGGGACAGGCGAGAGACCCAGTACTTC
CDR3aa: CASNRGDRRETQYF

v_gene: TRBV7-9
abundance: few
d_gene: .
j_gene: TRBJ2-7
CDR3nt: TGTGCCAGCAGCTTTTCCCCATTCTCGTTCCACGAGCAGTACTTC
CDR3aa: CASSFSPFSFHEQYF

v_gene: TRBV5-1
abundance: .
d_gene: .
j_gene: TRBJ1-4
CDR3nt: TGCGCCAGCAGCTTTAGTCGGCAGACAACTAATGAAAAACTGTTTTTT
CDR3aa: CASSFSRQTTNEKLFF

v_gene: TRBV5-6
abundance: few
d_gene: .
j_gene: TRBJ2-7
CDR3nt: TGTGCCAGCAGCTTTCTCAGCCGATACGAGCAGTACTTC
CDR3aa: CASSFLSRYEQYF

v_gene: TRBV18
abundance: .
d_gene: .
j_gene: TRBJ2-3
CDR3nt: TGTGCCAGCTCACCACAGGGGCGGATCACAGATACGCAGTATTTT
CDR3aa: CASSPQGRITDTQYF

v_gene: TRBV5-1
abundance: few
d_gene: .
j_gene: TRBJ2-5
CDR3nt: TGCGCCAGTAGCTACGATTCTAGCGTGGGGAGGACCCAGTACTTC
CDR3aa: CASSYDSSVGRTQYF

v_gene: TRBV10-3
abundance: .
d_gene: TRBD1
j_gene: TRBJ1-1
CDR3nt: TGTGCCATCAAGGGTACCGGGACAGGTTTATTGCGGGACACTGAAGCTTTCTTT
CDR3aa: CAIKGTGTGLLRDTEAFF

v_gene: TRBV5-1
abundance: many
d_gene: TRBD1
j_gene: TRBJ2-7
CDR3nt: TGCGCCAGTAGCTCAGGGGGCGCGAACTACGAGCAGTACTTC
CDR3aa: CASSSGGANYEQYF

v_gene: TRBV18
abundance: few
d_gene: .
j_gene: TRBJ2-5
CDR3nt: TGTGCCAGCTCACCAGAGTTCGGGATTGAGACCCAGTACTTC
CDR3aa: CASSPEFGIETQYF

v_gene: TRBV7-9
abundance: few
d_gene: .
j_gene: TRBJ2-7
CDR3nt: TGTGCCAGCAGCTTAGCGCGCGGCAGGGGATCCTACGAGCAGTACTTC
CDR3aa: CASSLARGRGSYEQYF

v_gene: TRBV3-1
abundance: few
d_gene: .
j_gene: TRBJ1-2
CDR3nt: TGTGCCAGCAGCCATCGCGGGGACTATGGCTACACCTTC
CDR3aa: CASSHRGDYGYTF

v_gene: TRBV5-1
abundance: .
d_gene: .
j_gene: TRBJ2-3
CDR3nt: TGCGCCAGCAGCTTGGCAGACCAGGGCGGCGCAGATACGCAGTATTTT
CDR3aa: CASSLADQGGADTQYF

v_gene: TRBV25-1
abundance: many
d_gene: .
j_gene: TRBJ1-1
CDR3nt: TGTGCCAGCAGTGTGGGACATGGGAACACTGAAGCTTTCTTT
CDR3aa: CASSVGHGNTEAFF

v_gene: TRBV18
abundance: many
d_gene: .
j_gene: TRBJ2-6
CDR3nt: TGTGCCAGCTCACCCCCAGACAGATCTGGGGCCAACGTCCTGACTTTC
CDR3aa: CASSPPDRSGANVLTF

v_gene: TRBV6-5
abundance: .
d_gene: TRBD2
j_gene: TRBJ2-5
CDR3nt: TGTGCCAGCAGTATTATAGCGGGGGGCCTGGAGACCCAGTACTTC
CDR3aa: CASSIIAGGLETQYF

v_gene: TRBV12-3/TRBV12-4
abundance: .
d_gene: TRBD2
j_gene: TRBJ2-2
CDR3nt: TGTGCCAGCAGTTTCTCTAGCGGGGGGACGAACACCGGGGAGCTGTTTTTT
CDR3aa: CASSFSSGGTNTGELFF

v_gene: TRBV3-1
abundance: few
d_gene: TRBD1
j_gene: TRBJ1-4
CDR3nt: TGTGCCAGCAGCCTCAGGACAGGGGGAGGCGAAAAACTGTTTTTT
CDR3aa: CASSLRTGGGEKLFF

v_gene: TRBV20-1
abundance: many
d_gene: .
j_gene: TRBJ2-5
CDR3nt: TGCAGTGCTAGTGGTTCGGAGACCCAGTACTTC
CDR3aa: CSASGSETQYF

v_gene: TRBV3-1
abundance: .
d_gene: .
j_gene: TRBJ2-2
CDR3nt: TGTGCCAGCAGCCCCCGCGGAGGGGTGACCGGGGAGCTGTTTTTT
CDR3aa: CASSPRGGVTGELFF

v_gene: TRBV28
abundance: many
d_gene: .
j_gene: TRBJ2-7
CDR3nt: TGTGCCAGCAGTCTCCTCGGATCTGATGAGCAGTACTTC
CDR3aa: CASSLLGSDEQYF

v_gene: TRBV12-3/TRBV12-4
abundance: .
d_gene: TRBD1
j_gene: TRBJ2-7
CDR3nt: TGTGCCAGCAGTTTCGGACAGGGGGGCCCCTACGAGCAGTACTTC
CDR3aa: CASSFGQGGPYEQYF

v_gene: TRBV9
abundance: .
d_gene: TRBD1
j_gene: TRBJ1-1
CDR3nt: TGTGCCAGCAGCGTAGAAGGGACAGGGAACACTGAAGCTTTCTTT
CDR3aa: CASSVEGTGNTEAFF